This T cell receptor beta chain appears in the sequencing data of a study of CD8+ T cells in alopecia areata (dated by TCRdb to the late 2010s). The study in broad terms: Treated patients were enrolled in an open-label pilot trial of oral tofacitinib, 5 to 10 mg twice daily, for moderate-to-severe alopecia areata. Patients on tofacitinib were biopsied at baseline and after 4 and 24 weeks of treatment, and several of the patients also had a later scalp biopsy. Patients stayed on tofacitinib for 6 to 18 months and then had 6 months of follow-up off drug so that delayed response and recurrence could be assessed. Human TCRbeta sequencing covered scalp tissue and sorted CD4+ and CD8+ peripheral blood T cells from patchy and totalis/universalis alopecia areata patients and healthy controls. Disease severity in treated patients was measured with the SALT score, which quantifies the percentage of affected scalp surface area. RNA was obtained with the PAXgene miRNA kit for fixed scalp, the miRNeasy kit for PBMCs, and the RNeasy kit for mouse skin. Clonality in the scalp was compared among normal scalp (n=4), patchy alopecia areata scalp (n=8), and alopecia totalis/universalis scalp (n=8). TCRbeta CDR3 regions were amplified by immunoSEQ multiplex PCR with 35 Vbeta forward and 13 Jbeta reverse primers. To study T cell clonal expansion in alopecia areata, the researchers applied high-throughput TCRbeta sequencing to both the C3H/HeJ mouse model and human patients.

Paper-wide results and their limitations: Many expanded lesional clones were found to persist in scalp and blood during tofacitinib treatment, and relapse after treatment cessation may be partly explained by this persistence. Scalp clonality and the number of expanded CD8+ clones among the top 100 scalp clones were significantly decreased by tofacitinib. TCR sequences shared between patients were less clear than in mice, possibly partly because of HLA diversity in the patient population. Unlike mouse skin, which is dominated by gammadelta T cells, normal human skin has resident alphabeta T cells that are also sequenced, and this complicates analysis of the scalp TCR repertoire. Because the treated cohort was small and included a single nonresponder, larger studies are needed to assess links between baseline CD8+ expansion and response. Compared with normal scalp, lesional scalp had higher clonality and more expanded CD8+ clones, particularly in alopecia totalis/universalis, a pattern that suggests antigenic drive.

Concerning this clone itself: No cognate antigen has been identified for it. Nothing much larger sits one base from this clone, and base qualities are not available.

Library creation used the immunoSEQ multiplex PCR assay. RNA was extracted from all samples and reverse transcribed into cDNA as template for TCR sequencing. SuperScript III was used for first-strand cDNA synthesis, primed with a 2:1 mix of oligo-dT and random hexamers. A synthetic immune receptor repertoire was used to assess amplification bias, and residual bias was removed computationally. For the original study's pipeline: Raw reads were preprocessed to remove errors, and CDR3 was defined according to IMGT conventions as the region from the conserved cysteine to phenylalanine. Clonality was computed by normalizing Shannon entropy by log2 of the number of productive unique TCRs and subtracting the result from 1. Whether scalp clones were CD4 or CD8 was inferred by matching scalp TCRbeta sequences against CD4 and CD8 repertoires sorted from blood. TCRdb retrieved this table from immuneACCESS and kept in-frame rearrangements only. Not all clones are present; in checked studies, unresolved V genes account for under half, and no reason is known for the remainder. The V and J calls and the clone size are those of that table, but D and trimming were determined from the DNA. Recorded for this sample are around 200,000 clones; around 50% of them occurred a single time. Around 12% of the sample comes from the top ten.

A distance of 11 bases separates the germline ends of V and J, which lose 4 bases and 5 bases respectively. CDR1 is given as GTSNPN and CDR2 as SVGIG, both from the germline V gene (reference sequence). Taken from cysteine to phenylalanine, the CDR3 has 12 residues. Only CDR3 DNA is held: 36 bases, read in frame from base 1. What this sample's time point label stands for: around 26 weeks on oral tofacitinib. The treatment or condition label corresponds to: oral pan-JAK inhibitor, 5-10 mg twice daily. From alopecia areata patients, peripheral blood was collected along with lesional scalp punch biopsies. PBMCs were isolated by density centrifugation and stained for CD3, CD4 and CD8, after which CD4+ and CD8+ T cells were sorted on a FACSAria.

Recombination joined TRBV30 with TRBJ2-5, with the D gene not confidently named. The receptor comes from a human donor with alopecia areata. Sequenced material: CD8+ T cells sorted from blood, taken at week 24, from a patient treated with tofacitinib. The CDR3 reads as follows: CAWNGFGETQYF. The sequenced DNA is TGTGCCTGGAATGGATTTGGGGAGACCCAGTACTTC.